The 27 T cell receptor beta chains below all came from one sample that was sequenced in a study of tumor-infiltrating lymphocytes in primary liver carcinoma. The source material, roughly 18-30 mg of unsorted bulk tissue, was used to co-extract RNA and DNA. From approximately 0.5 ug of total RNA, TCR beta-specific cDNA was reverse-transcribed using a constant-region primer. The TCR beta library was amplified through three nested multiplex PCR rounds in a modified ARM-PCR procedure. PCR rounds one and two used TRBV1-TRBV30 forward primers with a C-beta reverse primer for approximately 11 cycles each. TCRdb re-called the multiplex PCR reads through MiXCR, storing one row per CDR3 protein. The data contain 75,000 to 90,000 distinct CDR3 sequences, roughly 72% of them singletons. Sequenced input: liver tumor tissue from sampling region 1. Subset defined: tumor region T1, superior pole. These receptors were obtained from a man between 35 and 55 years old with primary liver carcinoma and hepatitis B virus infection.

To note about this clonotype: Given the absence of the conserved phenylalanine or tryptophan at the CDR3 end, a read error is likely. The limits of the CDR3 on the DNA are not certain, so only TCRdb's listed CDR3 is given. The chain employs TRBV11-2 and TRBJ2-7; the DNA was not used to check the table's D call, TRBD1. The germline V gene has CDR1 SGHAT and CDR2 FQNNGV. The CDR3 length equals 15 residues, ends included. CDR3 region: CASSLVGGSSYEQYS.

About this clonotype: The junction and the germline gene differ at one end; a read error may be behind it. The J gene is TRBJ2-1, the V gene TRBV10-1; tentatively, D is TRBD2 (7 bases). The CDR3 contains 15 residues. Germline V CDR1 and CDR2: WNHNN, SYGVQD (reference sequence). CDR3 nucleotide sequence: TGCACCAGCAGAGAGTCGGGGGGCTCCTACAGTGAGCAGTTCTTC. Translated, it gives CTSRESGGSYSEQFF.

Remarks on this clonotype: Given a much more abundant clone one base away, this may be a read error. The chain employs TRBV28 and TRBJ2-3; D unresolved. Deletions cut 5 bases from V and 5 bases from J, with 5 bases between. CDR1 is MDHEN and CDR2 is SYDVKM in the germline V gene. The CDR3 totals 11 residues. The CDR3 DNA is TGTGCCAGCAGTATAGTAGATACGCAGTATTTT. Its protein product is CASSIVDTQYF.

Regarding this clonotype: The germline gene is not matched at one end of the junction; a read error may be the cause. The chain is built from TRBV4-1 and TRBJ1-5; 10 positions agree with TRBD1. This CDR3 contains 17 residues. Germline V gene sequence: CDR1 MGHRA, CDR2 YSYEKL. This CDR3 reads CASSPQGTGVSNQHQHF. The DNA of the CDR3 is TGTGCCAGCAGCCCTCAAGGGACAGGGGTTAGCAATCAGCACCAGCATTTT.

On this clonotype: At one of its ends the junction is not consistent with the germline gene, which may arise from a read error. The genes are TRBV12-3 or TRBV12-4 and TRBJ2-1; D is uncertain. The CDR3 totals 13 residues. Here the CDR3 reads CASSFGLYNEHFF. Written as DNA, the CDR3 is TGTGCTAGCAGTTTCGGGCTCTACAATGAGCACTTCTTC.

Turning to this clonotype: This may arise from a read error, as a much more abundant clone is one base away. This chain links TRBV11-2 with TRBJ2-2; 7 positions agree with TRBD2. CDR1 and CDR2 from the germline V gene are SGHAT and FQNNGV. CDR3 length: 16 residues. Trimming took 5 bases from V and 6 from J; bases not matched to a gene: 12. CDR3 residues: CASSLRASGISGELFF. The CDR3 coding sequence is TGTGCCAGCAGCCTACGGGCGAGCGGGATATCCGGGGAGCTGTTTTTT.

This chain links TRBV12-3 or TRBV12-4 with TRBJ2-3; tentatively, D is TRBD2 (6 bases). The CDR3 extends over 15 amino acids. V lost 6 bases and J 1 base, leaving 14 bases between the germline ends. CDR3 coding DNA: TGTGCCAGCAGATTTACTAGCCCAGGCACAGATACGCAGTATTTT. Its translation: CASRFTSPGTDTQYF.

The rearrangement links TRBV30 to TRBJ2-5, with D perhaps matching TRBD1 (6 bases). CDR3 length: 12 residues. Trimming cost V 1 base and J 14 bases, with 17 bases left between them. The germline V gene encodes CDR1 GTSNPN and CDR2 SVGIG (reference sequence). The CDR3 bases are TGTGCCTGGAGTGAGACAGGAGAGACCAACTACTTC. Protein: CAWSETGETNYF.

As concerns this clonotype: Possible read error: a much larger clone is one base away. Given the absence of the conserved phenylalanine or tryptophan at the CDR3 end, a read error is likely. This chain links TRBV4-1 with TRBJ1-6; 7 bases are a match to TRBD1. Germline CDR1 and CDR2: MGHRA and YSYEKL. After removal of 4 bases from V and 4 bases from J, the junction contained 10 bases not matched to a gene. There are 17 residues in the CDR3. The CDR3 DNA is TGCGCCAGCAGCCGAAGTTGGGGACAGACTTATAATTCACCCCTCCACTCT. Its translation: CASSRSWGQTYNSPLHS.

As regards this clonotype: At one end the junction does not follow the germline gene, possibly because of a read error. This rearrangement joins TRBV6-5 to TRBJ2-6; maybe TRBD1 (6 bases). The CDR3 sequence is 15 residues long. Germline V gene data show CDR1 as MNHEY and CDR2 as SVGAGI. The CDR3 DNA is TGTACCAGCAGCAACAGACAGGTCGGGGCCAACGACCTGACTTTC. This gives the protein CTSSNRQVGANDLTF.

This clonotype appeared once. Germline is not matched at one junction end, which may reflect a read error. The V call is TRBV30, the J call TRBJ2-3; TRBD2 might be the D (5 bases). Germline CDR1 and CDR2: GTSNPN and SVGIG (reference sequence). The CDR3 has 15 residues. Here the CDR3 reads CAWSWRREVADMQYF. The CDR3 DNA reads TGTGCCTGGAGTTGGAGGCGTGAGGTGGCAGATATGCAGTATTTT.

Remarks on this clonotype: The final CDR3 position lacks the conserved phenylalanine or tryptophan, pointing to a likely read error. The J gene is TRBJ2-1, the V gene TRBV12-3 or TRBV12-4; 7 bases line up with TRBD2. This CDR3 spans 17 amino acids. With 7 bases clipped from V and 12 bases from J, the junction kept 24 bases outside the gene matches. CDR3 protein: CASTTDWGGLTGEGQFL. CDR3 nucleotide sequence: TGTGCCAGCACCACGGACTGGGGGGGTCTGACTGGGGAAGGGCAGTTCTTA.

Comment on this clonotype: The CDR3 end shows no conserved phenylalanine or tryptophan, and so a read error is likely. The chain recombines TRBV7-2 with TRBJ2-3; D possibly uses TRBD1 or TRBD2 (6 bases each). The CDR3 is 14 amino acids. Looked up from germline, CDR1 is SGHTA and CDR2 is FQGNSA. The CDR3 sequence: CASGLGGTSNTQYL. The CDR3 nucleotides are TGTGCCAGCGGCTTAGGGGGGACTTCTAATACGCAGTATCTT.

This clonotype was recorded only once. The junction shows a germline mismatch at one end, possibly a read error. The V and J genes are TRBV10-1 and TRBJ2-2; the D gene is possibly TRBD2 (5 bases). The CDR3 has 13 amino acids. CDR1 WNHNN and CDR2 SYGVQD come from the germline V gene (reference sequence). CDR3 amino acids: CANSGGRTGQLFF. The CDR3 DNA sequence: TGCGCTAACAGTGGAGGACGCACCGGGCAGCTGTTTTTT.

With respect to this clonotype: It is likely a read error, because the conserved phenylalanine at the end of the CDR3 is missing. The chain is built from TRBV29-1 and TRBJ2-1; 11 bases match TRBD1. This CDR3 has 14 residues. Germline CDR1 reads SQVTM; CDR2 reads ANQGSEA. This chain's CDR3 is CGGLTGQGVDEQFL. The DNA of the CDR3 is TGCGGCGGATTGACGGGACAGGGGGTGGATGAGCAGTTCCTC.

Points on this clonotype: Possible read error: a much larger clone is one base away. This likely comes from a read error, as the CDR3 has no conserved phenylalanine or tryptophan at its end. This chain joins TRBV12-3 or TRBV12-4 and TRBJ1-1; maybe TRBD1 (5 bases). The CDR3 totals 14 residues. The V end was cut by 6 bases, the J end by 1 base, with 12 bases between. CDR3 residues: CASSPGHQNTEAFL. CDR3 DNA sequence: TGTGCCAGCAGCCCCGGACACCAGAACACTGAAGCTTTCCTT.

Note on this clonotype: Compared with germline, one end of the junction differs, possibly owing to a read error. The chain has TRBV6-5 and TRBJ1-1; tentative D call: TRBD1 (6 bases). The CDR3 runs to 14 residues. The germline V gene encodes CDR1 MNHEY and CDR2 SVGAGI. DNA for the CDR3: TGCGCCAGCAGTGGGACATCAAAGAGCACTGAAGCTTTCTTT. This encodes CASSGTSKSTEAFF.

The V and J genes are TRBV4-1 and TRBJ2-3, with 9 bases aligning to TRBD2. The CDR3 is 17 amino acids. The V gene end was trimmed by 4 bases and the J gene end by 1 base; junction bases not matched to a gene: 9. The germline CDR1 and CDR2 sequences are MGHRA and YSYEKL. This CDR3 reads CASSRDRLAERTDTQYF. The CDR3 DNA reads as TGCGCCAGCAGCCGAGACAGACTAGCGGAACGCACAGATACGCAGTATTTT.

The chain employs TRBV10-2 and TRBJ2-2; TRBD2 matches at 13 bases. Germline V CDR1 and CDR2: WSHSY, SAAADI. The CDR3 runs 19 residues. V shed 4 bases and J 1 base; nucleotides not matched to a gene: 9. DNA for the CDR3: TGCGCCAGCAGTGGCCCGGGACTAGCGGGACTTCTGAACACCGGGGAGCTGTTTTTT. It is translated as CASSGPGLAGLLNTGELFF.

V gene TRBV12-3 or TRBV12-4 combines with J gene TRBJ1-5; TRBD1 aligns across 8 bases. TRBJ2-3 matches the DNA end more closely, so the J call is doubtful. The CDR3 extends over 15 amino acids. CDR3 sequence: CASCSSQGGNQPQYF. The CDR3 bases are TGTGCCAGCTGCTCCTCACAGGGGGGCAATCAGCCCCAGTATTTT.

This clonotype has more than one count but fewer than ten. With a much larger clone just one base away, this may be a read error. The CDR3 does not end in the conserved phenylalanine or tryptophan, so this is likely a read error. This chain connects TRBV5-6 to TRBJ1-1; D gene ambiguous. Germline V CDR1 and CDR2: SGHDT, YYEEEE. The CDR3 has 13 residues. V gave up 1 base and J gave up 2 bases, with 6 bases separating them. The CDR3 reads CASSLYHNTEAFL. For the CDR3, the DNA is TGTGCCAGCAGCTTGTACCATAACACTGAAGCTTTCCTT.

This clonotype was recorded at least ten times. CDR3: CASSGEGFGETQYF. Here the CDR3 DNA reads TGTGCCAGCAGCGGGGAGGGATTCGGGGAGACCCAGTACTTC. This chain connects TRBV5-4 to TRBJ2-5; TRBD2 matches at 7 bases. The V segment lost 4 bases and the J segment 5 bases; nucleotides outside the gene matches: 8. The germline gives CDR1 SGHNT, CDR2 YYREEE (reference sequence). The CDR3 covers 14 residues.

This clonotype has just a few counts. The V gene is TRBV15, the J gene TRBJ2-1; 12 bases fit TRBD2. The junction had 8 bases not matched to a gene; V was cut back by 2 bases and J by 6 bases. There are 17 residues in the CDR3. Germline CDR1 LNHNV, CDR2 YYDKDF (reference sequence). In DNA, the CDR3 is TGTGCCACCAGCAGACCCGGACTAGCGGGGATCCTCAATGAGCAGTTCTTC. Protein sequence: CATSRPGLAGILNEQFF.

Concerning this clonotype itself: No conserved phenylalanine or tryptophan is present at the end of the CDR3, so a read error is the likely explanation. V and J are TRBV6-5 and TRBJ2-2; D call uncertain. CDR3 length equals 13 residues. V was clipped by 5 bases and J by 10 bases, with 14 bases between them. Germline V CDR1 and CDR2: MNHEY, SVGAGI. For the CDR3, the DNA is TGTGCCAGCAGTGACCAGTCCGCCGAGGAGCTGTTTCTT. Residues: CASSDQSAEELFL.

Details on this clonotype: Relative to the germline gene, one junction end is altered; a read error may explain this. This rearrangement joins TRBV7-9 to TRBJ2-1; D assignment may be TRBD1 or TRBD2 (5 bases each). Germline assignment: CDR1 SEHNR and CDR2 FQNEAQ (reference sequence). The CDR3 is 14 amino acids. The CDR3 sequence is CDSSLSQGRNEQFF. CDR3 sequence (DNA): TGTGACAGCAGCTTATCCCAGGGACGGAATGAGCAGTTCTTT.

The chain has TRBV14 and TRBJ2-1; no reliable D call. CDR1 and CDR2 from the germline V gene are SGHDN and FVKESK. V lost 10 bases and J lost 3, with 10 bases in between. This CDR3 is 12 amino acids long. The CDR3 DNA reads TGTGCCACAAGCCGGAACTACAATGAGCAGTTCTTC. Protein sequence: CATSRNYNEQFF.

Ten or more counts support this clonotype. Germline is not matched at one junction end, which may reflect a read error. This chain uses TRBV5-1 with TRBJ2-6; maybe TRBD2 (5 bases). This CDR3 region has 21 residues. Germline V lookup: CDR1 SGHRS, CDR2 YFSETQ. The CDR3 nucleotides are TGCGCCAGCAGCTCCCTTCGACCGGGAACTGCAATTACCTCTGGTGCCAACGTCCTGACTTTC. Its protein is CASSSLRPGTAITSGANVLTF. Full variable domain (remainder filled in from reference TRBV5-1 and TRBJ2-6): KAGVTQTPRYLIKTRGQQVTLSCSPISGHRSVSWYQQTPGQGLQFLFEYFSETQRNKGNFPGRFSGRQFSNSRSEMNVSTLELGDSALYLCASSSLRPGTAITSGANVLTFGAGSRLTVL.